The 9 T cell receptor beta chains in this list originate from one sample, sequenced in a study of blood T cell repertoires in COVID-19. Method: immunoSEQ multiplex PCR; TCRdb's copy keeps in-frame clones and lacks some. The sample holds some 180,000 clones, less than 85% seen once. Sequenced input: PBMCs or T cells enriched from blood (not recorded which). Every receptor here comes from an older woman with acute COVID-19.

The genes are TRBV11-2 and TRBJ1-2; 7 bases map to TRBD1. The V and J ends lost 4 bases and 2 bases, in that order; junction bases with no gene match: 10. Germline V gene lookup returns CDR1 SGHAT and CDR2 FQNNGV. There are 16 residues in the CDR3. Here the CDR3 reads CASSSITGDSNYGYTF. CDR3 DNA: TGTGCCAGCAGCTCGATAACAGGGGATTCAAACTATGGCTACACCTTC. Using reference TRBV11-2 and TRBJ1-2 for the parts outside the CDR3, the full variable domain is EAGVAQSPRYKIIEKRQSVAFWCNPISGHATLYWYQQILGQGPKLLIQFQNNGVVDDSQLPKDRFSAERLKGVDSTLKIQPAKLEDSAVYLCASSSITGDSNYGYTFGSGTRLTVV.

V and J are TRBV18 and TRBJ2-1; D is possibly TRBD1 (5 bases). V gave up 3 bases and J gave up 0 bases, with 15 bases separating them. The CDR3 totals 17 residues. Germline V gene lookup returns CDR1 KGHSH and CDR2 LQKENI. CDR3 protein: CASSPTRGHSSYNEQFF. CDR3 bases: TGTGCCAGCTCACCGACTCGAGGACACAGCTCCTACAATGAGCAGTTCTTC.

This chain joins TRBV28 and TRBJ2-3; 7 bases agree with TRBD2. Trimming cost V 7 bases and J 2 bases; bases outside gene matches: 9. This CDR3 contains 15 residues. Germline CDR1 is MDHEN and CDR2 is SYDVKM. This CDR3 is CASNRRLADTDTQYF. DNA of the CDR3: TGTGCCAGCAACCGGAGGCTAGCGGACACAGATACGCAGTATTTT.

This chain joins TRBV11-2 and TRBJ2-3; D is uncertain. The germline V and J ends were trimmed by 1 base and 5 bases, with 7 bases remaining between them. This CDR3 is 13 amino acids long. Germline V lookup: CDR1 SGHAT, CDR2 FQNNGV. CDR3 residues: CASSLGSEDTQYF. The CDR3 nucleotides are TGTGCCAGCAGCTTAGGGAGCGAAGATACGCAGTATTTT.

The gene calls are TRBV5-1 and TRBJ1-2, with 9 bases aligning to TRBD1. CDR1 and CDR2 from the germline V gene are SGHRS and YFSETQ. This CDR3 has 19 residues. J lost 2 bases, V lost 4 bases, and 18 bases had no gene match. The CDR3 DNA reads as TGCGCCAGCAGCATTACATCCGGGACAGGGTGGACGTGGAACTATGGCTACACCTTC. This codes for CASSITSGTGWTWNYGYTF.

The chain carries TRBV5-8 and TRBJ1-5; tentative D call: TRBD1 (5 bases). Germline V gene lookup returns CDR1 SGHTS and CDR2 YDEGEE. The CDR3 extends over 16 amino acids. Trimming pared 4 bases from V and 6 bases from J, leaving 20 bases between. In DNA form, the CDR3 reads TGTGCCAGCAGCGCGGGACGGTTGGTTGGTGGTCAGCCCCAGCATTTT. Translating it yields CASSAGRLVGGQPQHF.

The chain links TRBV6-5 to TRBJ1-2, with 7 bases fitting TRBD1. V dropped 6 bases and J dropped 0; count of bases not matched to a gene: 7. The CDR3 is 15 residues long. The germline V gene encodes CDR1 MNHEY and CDR2 SVGAGI. CDR3 loop: CASSRDRAANYGYTF. The CDR3 region has the DNA TGTGCCAGCAGCCGCGACAGGGCGGCTAACTATGGCTACACCTTC.

V is TRBV11-2 and J is TRBJ2-7, with 11 positions matching TRBD1. V dropped 4 bases and J dropped 6; count of bases not matched to a gene: 5. Germline loops: CDR1 SGHAT, CDR2 FQNNGV. The CDR3 covers 14 residues. In DNA form, the CDR3 reads TGTGCCAGCAGCTCCGGGACAGGGGGAGTCGAGCAGTACTTC. Translating it yields CASSSGTGGVEQYF.

The CDR3 DNA is TGTGCCAGCAGCTCCCCTAACAGAAACAATGAGCAGTTCTTC. It encodes CASSSPNRNNEQFF. The V and J genes are TRBV7-2 and TRBJ2-1; no firm D call. From germline, CDR1 is SGHTA and CDR2 FQGNSA. Trimming removed 4 bases from V and 5 bases from J, with 12 bases in between. CDR3 length equals 14 residues.